This TCR beta chain was obtained from a study of response to subunit inactivated influenza vaccine. Study observations and caveats: Every seasonal influenza vaccination brings in few new T cells, the authors suggested.

TCRdb used MiXCR to reprocess the RT-PCR reads, holding one entry per CDR3 protein. The sample consists of just under 250,000 distinct CDR3 sequences, less than 15% of them appearing once. This clonotype has a handful of counts. Its antigen is not known. The V end was cut by 6 bases, the J end by 5 bases, with 13 bases between. Germline V gene lookup returns CDR1 SGHTA and CDR2 FQGTGA. CDR3 length: 14 residues. The source material was non-naive T cells sorted from PBMCs, sampled roughly 2 weeks before vaccination. This TCR was recovered from a man aged 50 or older who received an inactivated influenza vaccine. This chain links TRBV7-3 with TRBJ2-2, with D perhaps TRBD1 (6 bases). CDR3 nucleotides: TGTGCCAGCAGACAACAGGGTATTACCGGGGAGCTGTTTTTT. Translated, it gives CASRQQGITGELFF.